This TCR beta chain was captured in a study of T cell repertoires in ileal Crohn's disease. Study information: Around 40% were active smokers at surgery; median disease duration was almost 8 years. About half received postoperative treatment, around twelve with thiopurines and around 18 anti-TNF.

This CDR3 has 12 amino acids. The V segment lost 4 bases and the J segment 11 bases; nucleotides outside the gene matches: 7. The germline V gene encodes CDR1 SGHRS and CDR2 YFSETQ. Adults with ileal or ileocolonic Crohn's disease and an indication for resection were eligible. General study results and limits: Clonal expansions were more frequent in active smokers than non-smokers at surgery.

Libraries were prepared by immunoSEQ multiplex PCR; TCRdb keeps only in-frame clonotypes and omits some of them. This sample carries some 7,000 clones, around three quarters of them seen once, and the ten largest clones take approximately 18%. Comment on this clone: Its cognate antigen is unknown.

Sequenced sample: ileal tissue. This clonotype was obtained from an adult with Crohn's disease. The chain links TRBV5-1 to TRBJ1-1; 8 nucleotides agree with TRBD1. The DNA for the CDR3 is TGCGCCAGCAGCCCCCGACAGGGGTTGGCTTTCTTT. Amino acids: CASSPRQGLAFF.